These 2 T cell receptor beta chains originate from one sample sequenced in a study of cytomegalovirus exposure and HLA in healthy donors (dated by TCRdb to 2015 to 2018). The method behind the library was the immunoSEQ multiplex PCR assay. TCRdb mirrors the immuneACCESS table, restricted to in-frame sequences. Some clones are absent from its copies; in checked studies, under half trace to an unresolved V gene, and the reason for the others is unknown. The sample records 200,000 to 250,000 clones, about 88% of which are singletons. 9.5% to 15% of the sample comes from the top ten. Sequencing was performed on PBMCs. All receptors come from a man aged 18 to 29 in good health and CMV-seropositive.

The rearrangement links TRBV4-3 to TRBJ2-7; the D is unclear. This CDR3 has 16 residues. Trimming stripped 0 bases from V and 2 bases from J, with 14 bases between. The germline V gene encodes CDR1 LGHNA and CDR2 YSLEER. The CDR3 reads CASSQESRPRTYEQYF. As DNA, the CDR3 is TGCGCCAGCAGCCAAGAATCCCGCCCCCGGACCTACGAGCAGTACTTC.

This chain connects TRBV27 to TRBJ1-1; 11 positions agree with TRBD1. With V trimmed by 3 bases and J by 8 bases, 11 bases remained unmatched. Germline V gene data show CDR1 as MNHEY and CDR2 as SMNVEV (reference sequence). The CDR3 covers 16 residues. This CDR3 is CASSFRGQGGRQEAFF. CDR3 bases: TGTGCCAGCAGTTTCCGGGGACAGGGGGGTAGGCAGGAAGCTTTCTTT.